This T cell receptor (beta chain) comes out of a study of blood T cell repertoires in COVID-19. Across the study: COVID-19 samples from acute and convalescent phases originated in the United States, Italy and Spain. The analysed material was cDNA or gDNA that came from T cells, B-cell-depleted T cells, or PBMCs.

In the authors' workflow: Amplification of reference gene primers was used by the study to estimate nucleated cell counts. The protocol was immunoSEQ multiplex PCR, while the TCRdb copy is restricted to in-frame clones and leaves out a portion. V and J calls and clone size are those listed in that table; D and trimming were worked out from the DNA. There are under 75,000 clones in the sample; 86% occur only once, and 2% lies in the top ten. The CDR3 sequence is 14 residues long. After removal of 4 bases from V and 7 bases from J, the junction contained 9 bases not matched to a gene. Per the germline V gene, CDR1 is GTSNPN and CDR2 is SVGIG (reference sequence).

The sample consisted of peripheral blood. The chain employs TRBV30 and TRBJ2-1; the match to TRBD2 covers 8 bases. This TCR derives from a man between 25 and 39 years old with acute or convalescent COVID-19. The DNA for the CDR3 is TGTGCCTGGACTCGGGACGGGGGGGCTAATGAGCAGTTCTTC. Translation: CAWTRDGGANEQFF.